The clone carrying this T cell receptor beta chain was seen at least ten times. Its cognate antigen is unknown. The V gene lost 6 bases and the J gene lost 4 bases, with 13 bases spanning the gap. Per the germline V gene, CDR1 is MNHEY and CDR2 is SVGAGI. The CDR3 contains 14 residues. A template switching step contributed a universal primer site, while unique molecular identifiers were present in the cDNA. MiXCR was run by TCRdb on the 5' RACE reads, yielding one entry per CDR3 protein. The sample lists more than 200,000 distinct CDR3 sequences, 11% to 15% seen once, with around 8.3% in the top ten. These data are taken from a study of identical twins. Study-level findings and limits: In drawing conclusions, the study used cross-sectional statistical analysis and did not follow the same donors. Abundant beta clonotypes from cord blood had fewer insertions, unlike memory repertoires, which showed none. Within twin pairs, the out-of-frame alpha sequences they shared showed excess low generation probability.

This TCR was sampled from a young woman in good health. V usage is TRBV6-5 and J usage is TRBJ1-3, with D possibly matching TRBD1 (5 bases). Sequencing was done on a sample of memory (CD45RO+) T cells sorted from blood. The CDR3 DNA reads TGTGCCAGCAGATACGGTACAGGAGGAAACACCATATATTTT. Translated, it gives CASRYGTGGNTIYF.